One and the same sample provided the 15 T cell receptor beta chains below, sequenced in a study of identical twins. TCRdb fed the 5' RACE reads into MiXCR, producing one record per CDR3 protein. Counted here are 100,000 to 110,000 distinct CDR3 sequences, about 6.1% occurring once; the ten biggest clones make up 12%. Sample: memory T cells sorted from blood. The receptors were sampled from a woman between 50 and 59 years old in good health.

This clonotype was seen many times. The genes are TRBV29-1 and TRBJ1-2; D not resolved. The germline V and J ends were trimmed by 4 bases and 2 bases, with 11 bases remaining between them. This CDR3 has 13 amino acids. Germline assignment: CDR1 SQVTM and CDR2 ANQGSEA. Written as DNA, the CDR3 is TGCAGCGTTGGGTCAGGAGGAAACTATGGCTACACCTTC. Its protein product is CSVGSGGNYGYTF.

This clonotype occurred many times. The V call is TRBV7-6, the J call TRBJ2-5; D is uncertain. CDR1 is SGHVS, CDR2 FNYEAQ, per germline. The length of the CDR3 is 12 residues. Between the trimmed V and J ends, which lost 2 bases and 5 bases, there was a span of 6 bases. The CDR3 DNA reads TGTGCCAGCAGCTTATTGCGGGAGACCCAGTACTTC. Protein sequence: CASSLLRETQYF.

This chain links TRBV20-1 with TRBJ2-1; a possible D gene is TRBD2 (6 bases). The CDR3 contains 14 residues. The germline V gene encodes CDR1 DFQATT and CDR2 SNEGSKA (reference sequence). V was shortened by 1 base and J by 9 bases, with 16 bases between the two germline ends. The CDR3 spells CSARGERQEGEQFF. The CDR3 nucleotides are TGCAGTGCTAGAGGCGAACGGCAGGAGGGTGAGCAGTTCTTC.

The CDR3 is CASSQEAQRSEQYF. As DNA, the CDR3 is TGTGCCAGCAGCCAAGAGGCCCAGCGGAGCGAGCAGTACTTC. The chain joins TRBV7-9 to TRBJ2-7; D possibly corresponds to TRBD2 (5 bases). Deletions cut 5 bases from V and 6 bases from J, with 17 bases between. The CDR3 has 14 residues. In germline, CDR1 is SEHNR, CDR2 FQNEAQ (reference sequence).

The chain recombines TRBV29-1 with TRBJ2-7, with 7 nucleotides matching TRBD2. Germline values: CDR1 SQVTM, CDR2 ANQGSEA. V was pared by 4 bases and J by 0 bases, with 0 bases of the junction left unmatched. The length of the CDR3 is 12 residues. This CDR3 reads CSVGTSSYEQYF. The CDR3 region has the DNA TGCAGCGTTGGGACTAGCTCCTACGAGCAGTACTTC.

J is TRBJ2-5 and V is TRBV20-1; 7 nucleotides align to TRBD2. With V trimmed by 6 bases and J by 1 base, 2 bases remained unmatched. The CDR3 loop spans 12 amino acids. Germline loops: CDR1 DFQATT, CDR2 SNEGSKA (reference sequence). CDR3 protein: CSAERGQETQYF. CDR3 nucleotide sequence: TGCAGTGCGGAGCGGGGCCAAGAGACCCAGTACTTC.

This clonotype was recorded many times. The chain combines TRBV24-1 with TRBJ2-2; possible D gene TRBD2, 5 bases. This CDR3 has 15 amino acids. Trimming stripped 2 bases from V and 6 bases from J, with 12 bases between. Germline CDR1 reads KGHDR; CDR2 reads SFDVKD. This CDR3 is CATSDYAGWAGELFF. CDR3 DNA: TGTGCCACCAGTGATTACGCGGGTTGGGCCGGGGAGCTGTTTTTT.

This clonotype was seen more than once but under ten times. The chain links TRBV28 to TRBJ2-7, with D unclear. Between the trimmed V and J ends, which lost 3 bases and 1 base, there was a span of 10 bases. Germline assignment: CDR1 MDHEN and CDR2 SYDVKM. The CDR3 covers 14 residues. CDR3 in amino acids: CASSFKGDSYEQYF. The CDR3 nucleotides are TGTGCCAGCAGTTTTAAAGGCGATTCCTACGAGCAGTACTTC.

In its sample, this clonotype was seen many times. This sequence joins TRBV12-3 or TRBV12-4 and TRBJ2-1, with 7 bases that match TRBD2. Trimming took 7 bases from V and 3 from J; bases not matched to a gene: 12. The CDR3 is 16 amino acids. Here the CDR3 DNA reads TGTGCCAGCACCTTACCCCTCGGACTAGGCTACAATGAGCAGTTCTTC. Translating it yields CASTLPLGLGYNEQFF.

This clonotype has at least ten counts. This chain joins TRBV2 and TRBJ2-1; D might be TRBD1 or TRBD2, each matching 5 bases. Between the trimmed V and J ends, which lost 1 base and 3 bases, there was a span of 7 bases. In germline, CDR1 is SNHLY, CDR2 FYNNEI. The CDR3 totals 14 residues. The CDR3, as DNA: TGTGCCAGCAGTGAAGTTGGGGGCTACAATGAGCAGTTCTTC. Translating gives CASSEVGGYNEQFF.

This clonotype was recorded at least ten times. The J gene is TRBJ2-1, the V gene TRBV12-3 or TRBV12-4; D is ambiguous. This CDR3 comprises 14 residues. V was shortened by 6 bases and J by 4 bases, with 13 bases between the two germline ends. This CDR3 reads CASSPDPFYNEQFF. The CDR3 DNA sequence: TGTGCCAGCAGCCCCGACCCTTTTTACAATGAGCAGTTCTTC.

This clonotype was seen ten or more times. This chain connects TRBV7-6 to TRBJ2-2; D may be TRBD2 (6 bases). The ends were cut back, 2 bases at V and 6 bases at J, with 19 bases in the middle. Germline lookup yields CDR1 SGHVS and CDR2 FNYEAQ. CDR3 length: 17 residues. This chain's CDR3 is CASSLSTGALMSGELFF. CDR3 nucleotide sequence: TGTGCCAGCAGCTTAAGCACGGGAGCTTTAATGTCCGGGGAGCTGTTTTTT.

This clonotype was seen a handful of times. V gene TRBV19 combines with J gene TRBJ2-1; D remains ambiguous. This CDR3 contains 13 residues. Germline CDR1 and CDR2: LNHDA and SQIVND (reference sequence). V lost 7 bases and J 0 bases, leaving 7 bases between the germline ends. Here the CDR3 DNA reads TGTGCCAGTAAAGAGAGCTCCTACAATGAGCAGTTCTTC. This sequence encodes CASKESSYNEQFF.

This clonotype was recorded many times. This sequence joins TRBV20-1 and TRBJ2-7; possibly TRBD1 for D (5 bases). Germline loops: CDR1 DFQATT, CDR2 SNEGSKA (reference sequence). This CDR3 is 12 amino acids long. V lost 3 bases and J 1 base, leaving 7 bases between the germline ends. The CDR3: CSASQGSYEQYF. CDR3 bases: TGCAGTGCTAGCCAGGGTTCCTACGAGCAGTACTTC.

This clonotype appeared a few times. This chain links TRBV19 with TRBJ2-3, with TRBD2 matching 7 bases. V lost 8 bases and J lost 4; bases outside the gene matches: 12. Germline-derived CDR1 and CDR2 are LNHDA and SQIVND (reference sequence). CDR3 size: 15 residues. The CDR3 here is CASYGGGRAPDTQYF. The DNA of the CDR3 is TGTGCCAGTTACGGAGGAGGGAGGGCCCCAGATACGCAGTATTTT.